This is a list of T cell receptor beta chains from one sample in a study of blood T cell repertoires in COVID-19. Data came from immunoSEQ multiplex PCR; TCRdb stores just in-frame clones and leaves some out. The table lists around 370,000 clones, roughly 90% of them singletons. What was sequenced was peripheral blood. The receptors were gathered from a woman aged 70 to 79 with COVID-19, enrolled during active disease. Each CDR3 is given with its conserved first and last residue.

V gene: TRBV27
J gene: TRBJ2-3
CDR3 protein: CASSIGQPRNTQYF

V gene: TRBV9
J gene: TRBJ1-3
CDR3 protein: CASSSSDRVSGNTIYF

V gene: TRBV7-9
J gene: TRBJ2-7
CDR3 protein: CASSRLNRVASYEQYF

V gene: TRBV5-6
J gene: TRBJ1-1
CDR3 protein: CASSLQVLGNTEAFF

V gene: TRBV9
J gene: TRBJ1-6
CDR3 protein: CASSVGRGYNSPLHF

V gene: TRBV6-1
J gene: TRBJ1-2
CDR3 protein: CASSEAWVRGTGGYGYTF

V gene: TRBV9
J gene: TRBJ2-2
CDR3 protein: CASSVQGENGELFF

V gene: TRBV7-9
J gene: TRBJ1-6
CDR3 protein: CASSFHLKESPLHF

V gene: TRBV19
J gene: TRBJ2-2
CDR3 protein: CASIRSPTGNTGELFF

V gene: TRBV19
J gene: TRBJ1-1
CDR3 protein: CASSSNRVAFF

V gene: TRBV25-1
J gene: TRBJ1-1
CDR3 protein: CASSELRGEAFF

V gene: TRBV24-1
J gene: TRBJ2-3
CDR3 protein: CATSVGADTQYF

V gene: TRBV19
J gene: TRBJ1-5
CDR3 protein: CASKVGYLGQFNQPQHF

V gene: TRBV19
J gene: TRBJ1-1
CDR3 protein: CASRTAPNTEAFF

V gene: TRBV7-9
J gene: TRBJ2-1
CDR3 protein: CASSHPLAGGNEQFF

V gene: TRBV28
J gene: TRBJ1-5
CDR3 protein: CASSLGQTYQPQHF

V gene: TRBV9
J gene: TRBJ2-3
CDR3 protein: CASSPRGSGFTDTQYF

V gene: TRBV18
J gene: TRBJ2-5
CDR3 protein: CASSLGLLETQYF

V gene: TRBV27
J gene: TRBJ1-2
CDR3 protein: CASSLGGAPYYGYTF

V gene: TRBV20-1
J gene: TRBJ2-5
CDR3 protein: CSASKETQYF

V gene: TRBV19
J gene: TRBJ1-6
CDR3 protein: CASKIQGADSPLHF

V gene: TRBV10-3
J gene: TRBJ1-2
CDR3 protein: CAILKSNYGYTF

V gene: TRBV3-1/TRBV3-2
J gene: TRBJ1-4
CDR3 protein: CASSQGNSALGEKLFF

V gene: TRBV11-2
J gene: TRBJ1-1
CDR3 protein: CASTYAGGFTEAFF

V gene: TRBV2
J gene: TRBJ1-2
CDR3 protein: CASSEGESLGYTF

V gene: TRBV15
J gene: TRBJ1-2
CDR3 protein: CATSRDRASTRYGYTF

V gene: TRBV7-2
J gene: TRBJ2-5
CDR3 protein: CASSLAGTSGLGGTQYF

V gene: TRBV6-5
J gene: TRBJ1-4
CDR3 protein: CASRDRGGGEKLFF

V gene: TRBV5-1
J gene: TRBJ1-2
CDR3 protein: CASSADTTGRSYGYTF

V gene: TRBV4-1
J gene: TRBJ2-1
CDR3 protein: CASSQDSGVAYNEQFF

V gene: TRBV13
J gene: TRBJ1-2
CDR3 protein: CASSERSPYGYTF

V gene: TRBV7-9
J gene: TRBJ2-7
CDR3 protein: CASSLMDSWRYEQYF

V gene: TRBV7-2
J gene: TRBJ1-3
CDR3 protein: CASSLTLQGWATIYF

V gene: TRBV2
J gene: TRBJ1-2
CDR3 protein: CASKAFTSVGYTF

V gene: TRBV11-2
J gene: TRBJ2-3
CDR3 protein: CASSLKGLAGGRDTQYF

V gene: TRBV9
J gene: TRBJ1-1
CDR3 protein: CASSVGANTEAFF

V gene: TRBV5-1
J gene: TRBJ2-7
CDR3 protein: CASSFYTLRGGHPYEQYF

V gene: TRBV6-5
J gene: TRBJ2-7
CDR3 protein: CASSYSYQGTYEQYF

V gene: TRBV30
J gene: TRBJ2-1
CDR3 protein: CAWSFLRDLPPEQFF

V gene: TRBV4-3
J gene: TRBJ1-4
CDR3 protein: CASSQEVGLAGERNEKLFF

V gene: TRBV7-2
J gene: TRBJ2-3
CDR3 protein: CASSLYGATDTQYF

V gene: TRBV24-1
J gene: TRBJ1-5
CDR3 protein: CATSGAGQQPQHF

V gene: TRBV25-1
J gene: TRBJ1-5
CDR3 protein: CASTSRDRNYQPQHF

V gene: TRBV2
J gene: TRBJ1-2
CDR3 protein: CASSGPGQDHYGYTF

V gene: TRBV18
J gene: TRBJ1-5
CDR3 protein: CASSPDGDNQPQHF

V gene: TRBV20-1
J gene: TRBJ2-1
CDR3 protein: CSASGGGEQFF

V gene: TRBV2
J gene: TRBJ2-7
CDR3 protein: CASREVGSSGEQYF

V gene: TRBV28
J gene: TRBJ1-2
CDR3 protein: CASSPPRTSNYGYTF

V gene: TRBV13
J gene: TRBJ1-2
CDR3 protein: CASSPRENYGYTF

V gene: TRBV5-1
J gene: TRBJ1-2
CDR3 protein: CASSLHVQAANYGYTF

V gene: TRBV6-6
J gene: TRBJ2-3
CDR3 protein: CASRVDSRTDTQYF

V gene: TRBV2
J gene: TRBJ1-4
CDR3 protein: CASHREMREANEKLFF

V gene: TRBV19
J gene: TRBJ1-1
CDR3 protein: CASSMAPNTEAFF